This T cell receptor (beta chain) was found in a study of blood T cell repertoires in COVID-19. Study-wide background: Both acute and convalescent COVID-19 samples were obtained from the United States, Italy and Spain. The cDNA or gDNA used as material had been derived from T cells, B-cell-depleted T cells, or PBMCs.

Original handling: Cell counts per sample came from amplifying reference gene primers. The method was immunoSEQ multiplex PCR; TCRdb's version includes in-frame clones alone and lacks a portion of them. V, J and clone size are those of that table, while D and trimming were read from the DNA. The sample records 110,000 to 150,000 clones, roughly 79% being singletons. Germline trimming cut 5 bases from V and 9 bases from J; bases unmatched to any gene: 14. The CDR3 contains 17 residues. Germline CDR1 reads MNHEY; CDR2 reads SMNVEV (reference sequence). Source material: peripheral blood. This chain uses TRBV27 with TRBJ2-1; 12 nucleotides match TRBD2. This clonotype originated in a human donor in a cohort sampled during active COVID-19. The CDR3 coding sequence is TGTGCCAGCAGTGGCGAGCTAGCGGGAGGGCCCAGGGGTGAGCAGTTCTTC. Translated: CASSGELAGGPRGEQFF.